The source of this T cell receptor beta chain is a study of vaccination and CD4 T cells after COVID-19. Described time point: late sampling 161 to 241 days after vaccination in a few convalescent patients. Indicated treatment: roughly 11-day PBMC culture with coronavirus spike peptide pools or control peptides (ViraFEST assay). Cultured CD4+ T cells had their DNA profiled by the Oncomine TCR Beta short-read assay. TCRdb re-analysed the PCR reads in MiXCR, keeping a single row per CDR3 protein. The data contain about 20,000 distinct CDR3 sequences, around two fifths of them singletons. Germline V gene lookup returns CDR1 MDHEN and CDR2 SYDVKM. CDR3 length: 13 residues. The V and J ends lost 5 bases and 7 bases respectively, with 12 bases between them. This clonotype was seen only a few times. Antigen specificity is unknown.

This chain connects TRBV28 to TRBJ1-5; possibly TRBD1 for D (5 bases). The clonotype comes from a human donor who had recovered from COVID-19. The material sequenced was CD4+ T cells from blood, cultured in vitro, taken about 7 months after SARS-CoV-2 vaccination. The CDR3 sequence is CASSITWGQPQHF. CDR3 sequence (DNA): TGTGCCAGCAGTATAACATGGGGGCAGCCCCAGCATTTT.